This TCR beta chain was profiled in a study of shared clonotypes between healthy human individuals (dated by TCRdb to between 2020 and 2021). About the investigation overall: The cohort included a few men and a couple of women between 18 and 49 years of age. For each donor, three plates each were used for CD4 naive and CD4 memory, two plates were used for CD8 naive, and one plate was used for CD8 memory. To estimate repertoire size and how much clonotypes are shared between individuals, the study performed deep sequencing of blood TCR repertoires from roughly five healthy adults. To increase sequencing depth and limit assay-specific biases, different laboratories used diverse techniques to prepare libraries and sequence TCR repertoires. Each donor's leukapheresis produced roughly between about 0.8 and 8.9 billion PBMCs.

On the study overall, not on this receptor specifically: Sharing across a handful of donors was observed for 4.5% to 6.5% of naive CD4, 3.5% of naive CD8, roughly 2.4% of memory CD4, and roughly 0.4% of memory CD8 clonotypes. Rarefaction of sorted-subset datasets indicated incomplete sequencing despite the large sequencing depth. Clonotypes shared by all four sorted-subset donors showed higher generation probabilities than non-shared clonotypes. Pairwise subsampling led to the expectation that sequencing depth would affect the degree of clonotype sharing among donors. Only blood was sampled, and tissue TCR repertoires likely differ from those in blood. Because the study included a small number of donors, the genetic and exposure-history diversity represented was limited. Larger estimated clonotype richness was generally found for naive subsets than for memory subsets.

The CDR3 has 14 amino acids, counting the end cysteine and phenylalanine. The sequence is cut down to CDR3 DNA, 42 bases in frame from base 1. V loses 1 base of germline sequence and J loses 14 bases, and the interval between the two ends is 15 bases. CDR1 and CDR2 (MNHEY, SVGAGI) derive from the germline V gene. About this clone: The antigen it binds to is not known. No base qualities exist here, and no much larger clone lies one base off it.

The donors were healthy, HIV-negative adults who had no recently reported acute infections or vaccinations. Only Caucasian adults living in Nashville, Tennessee, USA were represented among the donors. CD4+ T cells were enriched through magnetic negative selection, after which naive cells were positively selected on CD45RA and the remaining negative fraction served as the memory subset. Blood was obtained by leukapheresis, after which PBMCs were separated by Ficoll-Histopaque density gradient centrifugation and cryopreserved in liquid nitrogen vapor phase. Purity and quantity of every magnetically sorted T cell population were checked by analytical flow cytometry. Genomic DNA was isolated from each sorted fraction and quantified by UV absorbance on a Nanodrop 2000c. TCR CDR3 regions were amplified from genomic DNA by multiplex PCR using the deep immunoSEQ assay. Extracted genomic DNA from each cell subset was spread evenly across all wells of several immunoSEQ 96-well plates, with each plate serving as a replicate. For sorted subsets, about 220 ng of genomic DNA, equivalent to 25,000 to 30,000 T cell genomes, went into each replicate PCR. Purified libraries were measured with a Qubit 3.0 fluorometer, size-checked on a Bioanalyzer 2100, and measured again with the KAPA Library Quantification kit. Every immunoSEQ 96-well plate was sequenced on a dedicated single-read 150-cycle Illumina NextSeq 550 flow cell. The authors' pipeline ran thus. Because only junctional sequences without quality scores were contained in the immunoSEQ output, filtering matching that applied to full-length reads could not be performed. Sequences were annotated with PyIR, a Python wrapper for IgBLAST v1.9, using IMGT germline references to assign V/J genes and CDR3. Reads were filtered out if the reads had weak V/J assignments (E-value above 1e-6), no CDR3, stop codons, out-of-frame junctions, or ambiguous translated residues. V3J clonotypes were defined as sequences sharing an identical inferred V gene, J gene, and CDR3 amino acid sequence. Percentage overlap between repertoires was calculated by dividing the number of shared unique clonotypes by the size of the smaller repertoire. Three approaches were used to assess repertoire richness: RTK rarefaction, the Chao1 estimator, and Recon v2.1 estimates of unobserved clonotypes. Generation probabilities for all TCRbeta clonotypes obtained by the gDNA method from a few donors were computed using OLGA. This is the immuneACCESS table as TCRdb keeps it, with only in-frame sequences that have V and J called. A part of the clones is gone; compared with another copy, unresolved V genes explain less than half, and the rest is unexplained. The D gene and trimming were derived from the DNA, and the V and J assignments and clone size from that table. This sample comprises some 2,400,000 clones, around 95% of them detected only once. Around 0.13% of the sample goes to the ten largest clones.

Sequencing was carried out using naive CD4+ T cells sorted from blood. The cell subset or site label corresponds to: CD45RA+ positively selected. The sequence links TRBV6-5 to TRBJ1-6; TRBD1 might be the D gene, on 6 matching bases. The TCR comes from a man younger than 35 in good health. CDR3 reads: CASSYLATGLTLHF. The DNA sequence is as follows: TGTGCCAGCAGTTACTTGGCGACAGGACTCACCCTCCACTTT.